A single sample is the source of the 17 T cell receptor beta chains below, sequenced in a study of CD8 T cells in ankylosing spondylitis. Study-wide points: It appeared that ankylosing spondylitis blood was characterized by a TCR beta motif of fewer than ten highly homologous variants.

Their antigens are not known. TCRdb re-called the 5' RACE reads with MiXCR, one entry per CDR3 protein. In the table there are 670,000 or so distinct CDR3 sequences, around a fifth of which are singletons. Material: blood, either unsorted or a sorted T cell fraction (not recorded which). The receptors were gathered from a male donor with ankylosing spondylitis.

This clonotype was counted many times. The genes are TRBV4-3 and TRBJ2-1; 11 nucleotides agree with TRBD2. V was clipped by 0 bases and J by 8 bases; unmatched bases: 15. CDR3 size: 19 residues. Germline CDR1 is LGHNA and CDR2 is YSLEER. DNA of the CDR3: TGCGCCAGCAGCCAAGAAGGGGGTTTGGGGACTAGCGGAGACTATGAGCAGTTCTTC. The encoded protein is CASSQEGGLGTSGDYEQFF.

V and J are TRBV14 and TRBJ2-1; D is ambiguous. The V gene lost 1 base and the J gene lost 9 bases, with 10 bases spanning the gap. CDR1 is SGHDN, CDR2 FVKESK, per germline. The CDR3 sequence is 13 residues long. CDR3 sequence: CASSQAVLAEQFF. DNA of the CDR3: TGTGCCAGCAGCCAAGCGGTTTTGGCTGAGCAGTTCTTC.

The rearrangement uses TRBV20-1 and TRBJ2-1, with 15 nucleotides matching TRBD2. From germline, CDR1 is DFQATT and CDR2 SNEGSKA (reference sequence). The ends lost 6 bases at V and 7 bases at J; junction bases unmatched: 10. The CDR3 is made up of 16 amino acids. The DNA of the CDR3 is TGCAGTGCAGGACTAGCGGGAGGGCGTGGGTTGAATGAGCAGTTCTTC. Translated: CSAGLAGGRGLNEQFF.

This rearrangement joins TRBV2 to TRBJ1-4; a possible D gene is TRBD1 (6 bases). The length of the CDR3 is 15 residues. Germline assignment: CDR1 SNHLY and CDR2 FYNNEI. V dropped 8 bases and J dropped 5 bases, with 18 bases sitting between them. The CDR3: CASGGQGRFNEKLFF. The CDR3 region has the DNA TGTGCCAGCGGGGGGCAGGGACGGTTCAATGAAAAACTGTTTTTT.

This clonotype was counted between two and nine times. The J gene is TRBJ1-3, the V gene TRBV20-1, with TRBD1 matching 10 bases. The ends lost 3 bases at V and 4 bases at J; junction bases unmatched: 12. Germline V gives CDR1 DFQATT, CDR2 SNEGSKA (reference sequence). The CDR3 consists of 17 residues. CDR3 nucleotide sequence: TGCAGTGCTAGTGGCTTCGGACAGGGGGATTTCGGAAACACCATATATTTT. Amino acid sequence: CSASGFGQGDFGNTIYF.

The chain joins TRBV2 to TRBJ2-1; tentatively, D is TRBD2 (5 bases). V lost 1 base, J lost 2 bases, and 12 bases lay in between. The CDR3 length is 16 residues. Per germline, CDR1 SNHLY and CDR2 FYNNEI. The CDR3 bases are TGTGCCAGCAGTGAAGTTGGGAGCGTAGCCTACAATGAGCAGTTCTTC. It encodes CASSEVGSVAYNEQFF.

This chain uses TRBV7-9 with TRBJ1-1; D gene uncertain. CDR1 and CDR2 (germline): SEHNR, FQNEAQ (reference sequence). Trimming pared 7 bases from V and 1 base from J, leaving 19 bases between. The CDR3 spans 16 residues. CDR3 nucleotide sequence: TGTGCCAGCAACATTTACGGGCCGGAGGGGAACACTGAAGCTTTCTTT. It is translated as CASNIYGPEGNTEAFF.

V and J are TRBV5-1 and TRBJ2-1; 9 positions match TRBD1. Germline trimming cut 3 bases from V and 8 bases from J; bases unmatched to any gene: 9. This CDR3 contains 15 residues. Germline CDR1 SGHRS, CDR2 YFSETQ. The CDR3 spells CASSSRDRVLDEQFF. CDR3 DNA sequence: TGCGCCAGCAGCTCCCGGGACAGGGTCTTGGATGAGCAGTTCTTC.

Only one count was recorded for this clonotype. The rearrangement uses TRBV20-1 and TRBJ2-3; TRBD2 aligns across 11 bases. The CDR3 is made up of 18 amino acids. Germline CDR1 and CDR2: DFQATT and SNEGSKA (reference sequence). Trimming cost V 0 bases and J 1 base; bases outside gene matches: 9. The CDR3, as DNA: TGCAGTGCTAGAGATCTACTAGCGGGAGTTTTAGGCACAGATACGCAGTATTTT. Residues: CSARDLLAGVLGTDTQYF.

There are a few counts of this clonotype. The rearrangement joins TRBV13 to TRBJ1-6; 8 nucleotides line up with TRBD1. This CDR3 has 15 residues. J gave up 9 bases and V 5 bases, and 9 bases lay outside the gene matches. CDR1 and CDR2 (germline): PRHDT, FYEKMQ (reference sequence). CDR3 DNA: TGTGCCAGCAGCCTTTGGACAGGGAGGGGTTCACCCCTCCACTTT. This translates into CASSLWTGRGSPLHF.

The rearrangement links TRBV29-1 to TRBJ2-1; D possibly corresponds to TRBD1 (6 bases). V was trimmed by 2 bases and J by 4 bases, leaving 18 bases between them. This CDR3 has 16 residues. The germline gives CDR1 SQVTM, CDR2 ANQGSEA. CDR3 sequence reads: CSVETDVGAPYNEQFF. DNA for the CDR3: TGCAGCGTTGAAACGGATGTGGGGGCACCTTACAATGAGCAGTTCTTC.

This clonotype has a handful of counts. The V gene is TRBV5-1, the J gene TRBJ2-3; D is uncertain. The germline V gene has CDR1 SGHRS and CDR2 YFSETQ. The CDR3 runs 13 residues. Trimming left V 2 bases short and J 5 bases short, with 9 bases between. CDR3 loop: CASSFDIVDTQYF. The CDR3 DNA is TGCGCCAGCAGCTTTGATATTGTAGATACGCAGTATTTT.

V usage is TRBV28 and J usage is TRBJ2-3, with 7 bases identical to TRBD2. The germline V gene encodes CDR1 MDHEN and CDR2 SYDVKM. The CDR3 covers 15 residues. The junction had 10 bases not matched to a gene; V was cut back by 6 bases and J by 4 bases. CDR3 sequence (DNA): TGTGCCAGCAGGGTGGGGGGGACCACAGCAGATACGCAGTATTTT. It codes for CASRVGGTTADTQYF.

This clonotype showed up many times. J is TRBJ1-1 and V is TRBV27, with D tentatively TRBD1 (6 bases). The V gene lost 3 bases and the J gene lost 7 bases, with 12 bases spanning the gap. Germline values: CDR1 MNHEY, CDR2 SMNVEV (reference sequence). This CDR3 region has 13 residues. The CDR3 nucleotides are TGTGCCAGCAGTTTCCCAGGGGCGGATGAAGCTTTCTTT. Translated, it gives CASSFPGADEAFF.

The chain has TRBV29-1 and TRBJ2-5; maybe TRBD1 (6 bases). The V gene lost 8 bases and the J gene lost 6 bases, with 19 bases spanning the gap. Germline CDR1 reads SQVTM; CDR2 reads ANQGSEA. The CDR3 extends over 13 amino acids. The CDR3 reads CSFTGTLVKTQYF. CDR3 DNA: TGCAGCTTTACCGGGACACTAGTTAAGACCCAGTACTTC.

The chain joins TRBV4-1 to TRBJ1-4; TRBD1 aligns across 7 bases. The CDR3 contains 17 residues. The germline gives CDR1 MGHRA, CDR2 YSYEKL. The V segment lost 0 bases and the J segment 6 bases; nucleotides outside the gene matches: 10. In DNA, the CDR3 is TGCGCCAGCAGCCAAGATGCAGGGGGTCCTTCTCATGAAAAACTGTTTTTT. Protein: CASSQDAGGPSHEKLFF.

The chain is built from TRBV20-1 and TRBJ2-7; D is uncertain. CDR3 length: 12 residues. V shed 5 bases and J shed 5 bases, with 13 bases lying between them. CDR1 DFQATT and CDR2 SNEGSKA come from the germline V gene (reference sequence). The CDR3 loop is CSAGGSWDEQYF. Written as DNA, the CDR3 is TGCAGTGCTGGTGGGTCATGGGACGAGCAGTACTTC.